Following are 21 T cell receptor beta chains from one sample sequenced in a study of blood T cell repertoires in COVID-19. TCRdb's table, derived via immunoSEQ multiplex PCR, lists solely in-frame clones and lacks some. The sample has under 200,000 clones; more than 75% are singletons. Material for sequencing was PBMCs or T cells enriched from blood (not recorded which). These TCRs come from a man aged 40-49 years with acute COVID-19.

This rearrangement joins TRBV29-1 to TRBJ1-2; the match to TRBD1 covers 7 bases. Unmatched junction bases numbered 12, after V lost 3 bases and J lost 8 bases. The CDR3 loop spans 14 amino acids. The germline V gene has CDR1 SQVTM and CDR2 ANQGSEA. CDR3 amino acids: CSVDLERQGEGYTF. The CDR3 DNA follows: TGCAGCGTTGATCTCGAAAGACAGGGAGAGGGCTACACCTTC. The full variable domain, rest sourced from reference TRBV29-1 and TRBJ1-2, is SAVISQKPSRDICQRGTSLTIQCQVDSQVTMMFWYRQQPGQSLTLIATANQGSEATYESGFVIDKFPISRPNLTFSTLTVSNMSPEDSSIYLCSVDLERQGEGYTFGSGTRLTVV.

The chain combines TRBV12-3 or TRBV12-4 with TRBJ1-5, with D possibly being TRBD1 (5 bases). This CDR3 is built from 13 residues. V lost 6 bases, J lost 7 bases, and 13 bases lay in between. CDR3: CASRKTGDQPQHF. The CDR3 nucleotides are TGTGCCAGCAGGAAGACGGGGGACCAGCCCCAGCATTTT.

This clone has only a few counts. The V gene is TRBV5-8, the J gene TRBJ2-1, with D uncertain. V was shortened by 4 bases and J by 6 bases, with 8 bases between the two germline ends. Germline V gives CDR1 SGHTS, CDR2 YDEGEE. The CDR3 is made up of 12 amino acids. Here the CDR3 reads CASSPMANEQFF. CDR3 DNA sequence: TGTGCCAGCAGCCCCATGGCCAATGAGCAGTTCTTC.

The chain is built from TRBV5-1 and TRBJ2-1; D is uncertain. The CDR3 runs to 11 residues. Trimming took off 0 bases at V and 10 bases at J, with 5 bases between the two ends. The germline V gene encodes CDR1 SGHRS and CDR2 YFSETQ. CDR3 nucleotide sequence: TGCGCCAGCAGCTTGGCACGGGAGCAGTTCTTC. Translated: CASSLAREQFF. Complete variable domain (other parts from reference TRBV5-1 and TRBJ2-1): KAGVTQTPRYLIKTRGQQVTLSCSPISGHRSVSWYQQTPGQGLQFLFEYFSETQRNKGNFPGRFSGRQFSNSRSEMNVSTLELGDSALYLCASSLAREQFFGPGTRLTVL.

This chain joins TRBV4-3 and TRBJ1-4; D gene uncertain. Germline V lookup: CDR1 LGHNA, CDR2 YSLEER. V was cut by 1 base and J by 7 bases, with 16 bases left in between. This CDR3 has 16 residues. CDR3 sequence: CASSQGFVGRTEKLFF. The CDR3, as DNA: TGCGCCAGCAGCCAAGGGTTCGTGGGGAGGACTGAAAAACTGTTTTTT.

The rearrangement uses TRBV18 and TRBJ2-6, with 9 nucleotides matching TRBD1. From germline, CDR1 is KGHSH and CDR2 LQKENI. The CDR3 is 17 residues long. V was pared by 3 bases and J by 1 base, with 4 bases of the junction left unmatched. The CDR3 nucleotides read TGTGCCAGCTCACCGACAGGGGGTGGTTCTGGGGCCAACGTCCTGACTTTC. It translates to CASSPTGGGSGANVLTF.

This chain joins TRBV7-8 and TRBJ1-1, with D perhaps TRBD1 (6 bases). The V gene lost 5 bases and the J gene lost 5 bases, with 18 bases spanning the gap. The CDR3 is 15 residues long. CDR1 SGHVS and CDR2 FQNEAQ come from the germline V gene. The CDR3 DNA is TGTGCCAGCAGCCTGGGCCAACAGGGTGTTACTGAAGCTTTCTTT. This translates into CASSLGQQGVTEAFF. The complete variable domain, with remaining parts taken from reference TRBV7-8 and TRBJ1-1, reads GAGVSQSPRYKVAKRGQDVALRCDPISGHVSLFWYQQALGQGPEFLTYFQNEAQLDKSGLPSDRFFAERPEGSVSTLKIQRTQQEDSAVYLCASSLGQQGVTEAFFGQGTRLTVV.

The chain couples TRBV4-1 to TRBJ2-7, with 7 positions matching TRBD1. With V trimmed by 0 bases and J by 9 bases, 5 bases remained unmatched. Looked up from germline, CDR1 is MGHRA and CDR2 is YSYEKL. The CDR3 extends over 13 amino acids. CDR3 residues: CASSQDVRTGQYF. The CDR3 nucleotides are TGCGCCAGCAGCCAAGATGTACGGACAGGGCAGTACTTC.

A few counts support this clone. This chain joins TRBV19 and TRBJ1-5; no reliable D call. CDR3 length: 12 residues. Trimming removed 5 bases at V and 4 bases at J, with 6 bases between. CDR1 is LNHDA, CDR2 SQIVND, per germline (reference sequence). This CDR3 is CASSPLNQPQHF. The CDR3 DNA follows: TGTGCCAGTAGTCCTCTAAATCAGCCCCAGCATTTT.

This clone was recorded once. The rearrangement uses TRBV28 and TRBJ2-5; 9 nucleotides agree with TRBD1. This CDR3 is built from 16 residues. From germline, CDR1 is MDHEN and CDR2 SYDVKM. With V trimmed by 6 bases and J by 5 bases, 13 bases remained unmatched. The CDR3 DNA reads as TGTGCCAGCAGCCGCAGCACTTACAGGGGGCGGGAGACCCAGTACTTC. Translating it yields CASSRSTYRGRETQYF. Complete variable domain (other parts from reference TRBV28 and TRBJ2-5): DVKVTQSSRYLVKRTGEKVFLECVQDMDHENMFWYRQDPGLGLRLIYFSYDVKMKEKGDIPEGYSVSREKKERFSLILESASTNQTSMYLCASSRSTYRGRETQYFGPGTRLLVL.

This clone is a singleton in its sample. This rearrangement joins TRBV10-3 to TRBJ2-1; D possibly corresponds to TRBD2 (6 bases). Looked up from germline, CDR1 is ENHRY and CDR2 is SYGVKD. Trimming removed 0 bases at V and 3 bases at J, with 12 bases between. The CDR3 totals 16 residues. The CDR3 region is CAISESRGGNYNEQFF. The CDR3 nucleotides are TGTGCCATCAGTGAGTCGAGAGGCGGGAACTACAATGAGCAGTTCTTC.

The chain recombines TRBV13 with TRBJ2-7, with 8 bases aligning to TRBD1. This CDR3 region has 14 residues. With 5 bases clipped from V and 2 bases from J, the junction kept 5 bases outside the gene matches. Germline CDR1 is PRHDT and CDR2 is FYEKMQ (reference sequence). The CDR3 region has the DNA TGTGCCAGCAGCGGCAGGGGGCCGCCCTACGAGCAGTACTTC. Its protein product is CASSGRGPPYEQYF.

This clone was seen a single time. CDR3 DNA sequence: TGTGCCAGCAGTTACAGGGAAGTCGCCTACACCTTC. Protein: CASSYREVAYTF. The chain is built from TRBV28 and TRBJ1-2; D is perhaps TRBD1 (6 bases). CDR1 MDHEN and CDR2 SYDVKM come from the germline V gene. The CDR3 is 12 amino acids. V lost 4 bases and J lost 10, with 13 bases in between.

The rearrangement uses TRBV6-5 and TRBJ1-5, with TRBD1 matching 9 bases. This CDR3 is 14 amino acids long. Germline V gene sequence: CDR1 MNHEY, CDR2 SVGAGI. J lost 5 bases, V lost 6 bases, and 5 bases had no gene match. The CDR3 protein is CASSITGGYQPQHF. As DNA, the CDR3 is TGTGCCAGCAGCATAACAGGGGGCTATCAGCCCCAGCATTTT.

The chain combines TRBV12-3 or TRBV12-4 with TRBJ1-6; D perhaps matches TRBD1 (6 bases). The length of the CDR3 is 13 residues. Deletions cut 6 bases from V and 9 bases from J, with 12 bases between. This CDR3 is CASSGKGGSPLHF. CDR3 sequence (DNA): TGTGCCAGCAGCGGTAAAGGGGGTTCACCCCTCCACTTT.

The chain uses TRBV5-1 and TRBJ2-7; weak D call: TRBD1 (6 bases). V was shortened by 4 bases and J by 6 bases, with 17 bases between the two germline ends. Germline V gene lookup returns CDR1 SGHRS and CDR2 YFSETQ. The CDR3 runs to 14 residues. As DNA, the CDR3 is TGCGCCAGCAGCCTCGGGACAATAGACGGCGAGCAGTACTTC. This sequence encodes CASSLGTIDGEQYF.

The chain joins TRBV5-1 to TRBJ2-5; D is possibly TRBD2 (5 bases). V was pared by 5 bases and J by 2 bases, with 13 bases between. CDR3 length: 14 amino acids. The germline V gene has CDR1 SGHRS and CDR2 YFSETQ. The chain's CDR3 is CASSRTTGQETQYF. The CDR3 bases are TGCGCCAGCAGTCGCACGACGGGACAAGAGACCCAGTACTTC. The variable domain in full, with the rest retrieved from reference TRBV5-1 and TRBJ2-5, is KAGVTQTPRYLIKTRGQQVTLSCSPISGHRSVSWYQQTPGQGLQFLFEYFSETQRNKGNFPGRFSGRQFSNSRSEMNVSTLELGDSALYLCASSRTTGQETQYFGPGTRLLVL.

The sample holds a few counts of this clone. The V and J genes are TRBV10-1 and TRBJ2-7; 14 nucleotides agree with TRBD2. Losses at the gene ends were 2 bases for V and 5 bases for J; bases not matched to a gene: 2. Germline V gene lookup returns CDR1 WNHNN and CDR2 SYGVQD (reference sequence). The CDR3 sequence is 15 residues long. The CDR3 spells CASSERLAGGNEQYF. The CDR3 DNA follows: TGCGCCAGCAGTGAGAGACTAGCGGGAGGGAACGAGCAGTACTTC.

The rearrangement links TRBV9 to TRBJ2-1; weak D call: TRBD1 (5 bases). From germline, CDR1 is SGDLS and CDR2 YYNGEE. Trimming pared 1 base from V and 2 bases from J, leaving 13 bases between. The CDR3 length is 16 residues. CDR3 coding DNA: TGTGCCAGCAGCGTACAGGGCCCGAGGACCTACAATGAGCAGTTCTTC. Residues: CASSVQGPRTYNEQFF.

The chain combines TRBV28 with TRBJ2-1, with TRBD2 identical over 7 bases. The length of the CDR3 is 17 residues. Germline V lookup: CDR1 MDHEN, CDR2 SYDVKM. Trimming cost V 4 bases and J 0 bases; bases outside gene matches: 9. As DNA, the CDR3 is TGTGCCAGCAGTTCGGGACTACCCCGGGCCTCCTACAATGAGCAGTTCTTC. Translating it yields CASSSGLPRASYNEQFF.

This clone was picked up a small number of times. The chain is built from TRBV2 and TRBJ1-2, with no clear D. Germline V gene data show CDR1 as SNHLY and CDR2 as FYNNEI. V was pared by 6 bases and J by 2 bases, with 10 bases between. CDR3 length: 13 residues. CDR3 DNA: TGTGCCAGCAGGGCCGCGGGGAACTATGGCTACACCTTC. Translation gives CASRAAGNYGYTF.